This paragraph covers one T cell receptor beta chain sequence. Its antigen remains unidentified. There are no base qualities to consult, and no much larger clone falls within one base. The data derive from a study of blood T cell repertoires in COVID-19 (TCRdb year 2020). About the full investigation: Collaborator samples came from the United States, Italy and Spain and covered acute and convalescent phases of COVID-19. The material from the prospective study consisted of cDNA or gDNA derived from T cells, B-cell-depleted T cells, or PBMCs. The dataset comprised deeply sampled blood TCRbeta repertoires from subjects exposed to, actively infected with, or recovered from COVID-19. A freely available public database, intended as a resource for researchers studying the immune response to SARS-CoV-2, is where the repertoires were released. Samples were obtained from the ongoing ImmuneRACE study (first 160 participants) and from over 1,000 subjects provided by 6 global collaborators. Sample metadata almost always included a de-identified subject ID, COVID-19 status, age in years and sex. Where HLA class I and class II types were available, the types were taken from metadata supplied by the sample provider, not from assay-based typing. Overall results and qualifications from the work: How much clinical and demographic metadata was included differed by source and by participant, and the metadata was provided uncurated.

CDR1 is given as MNHEY and CDR2 as SMNVEV, both from the germline V gene (reference sequence). Measured from the cysteine to the phenylalanine, the CDR3 is 14 residues long. Just CDR3 DNA is preserved here, 42 bases in frame from base 1. Trimming removed 7 bases from V and 4 bases from J; the gene matches leave 6 bases unexplained. TCRbeta CDR3 regions were amplified from genomic DNA by means of the immunoSEQ Assay, a bias-controlled multiplex PCR. Concerning the study's data processing: The number of nucleated cells in each sample was estimated by amplification of reference gene primers within the assay. Sequence reads were collapsed and filtered to measure the absolute abundance of every unique TCRbeta CDR3 rearrangement. Productive Simpson clonality was computed per sample as the square root of Simpson's diversity index over productive rearrangements. What TCRdb holds here is the immuneACCESS table cut down to in-frame rearrangements. Part of the clones is not present; checked against another copy, under half of the missing clones reflect an unresolved V gene, and the others are unexplained. The DNA gave D and trimming, while V, J and clone size come from that table. The sample table shows roughly 150,000 clones, and 79% are seen once. About 8.7% of the sample is held by the ten biggest clonotypes.

The collaborating institutions used their own protocols to collect whole blood in K2EDTA tubes. Collaborator samples were shipped for TCRbeta analysis as frozen whole blood, isolated PBMCs, or DNA extracted from either sample type. The sample taken for sequencing was peripheral blood. The receptor chain draws on TRBV27 and TRBJ1-2, with TRBD1 matching 10 junction bases. The source of this sequence is a man aged 50-59 years with active or convalescent COVID-19. The CDR3 corresponds to CASTRDRGSYGYTF. DNA sequence: TGTGCCAGCACCCGGGACAGGGGCTCCTATGGCTACACCTTC.